The 19 T cell receptor beta chains below were found in one sample sequenced in a study of T cells in Graves' hyperthyroidism and ophthalmopathy. Amplification yielded TCR beta CDR3 regions, with RNA transcripts as the source. In the first-round RT-PCR of the TCR CDR3, the HTBI primer set was used. TCRdb recomputed calls from the multiplex PCR reads with MiXCR, one row per CDR3 protein. The sample gives about 560,000 distinct CDR3 sequences, over 15% of which show up once; about 20% is in the top ten. Sample: blood. These receptors came from a woman between 18 and 29 years old with Graves' hyperthyroidism.

In this sample, this clonotype turned up many times. The chain uses TRBV30 and TRBJ1-1; D possibly corresponds to TRBD1 (5 bases). V lost 5 bases and J 11 bases, leaving 15 bases between the germline ends. Germline V gene sequence: CDR1 GTSNPN, CDR2 SVGIG (reference sequence). The CDR3 is 11 residues long. CDR3 sequence: CAWAPGQKAFF. In DNA, the CDR3 is TGTGCCTGGGCCCCTGGACAAAAGGCTTTCTTT.

V usage is TRBV6-1 and J usage is TRBJ2-1, with D uncertain. The CDR3 contains 11 residues. The germline CDR1 and CDR2 sequences are MNHNS and SASEGT. V was pared by 5 bases and J by 8 bases, with 7 bases between. CDR3 residues: CASSPWYEQFF. CDR3 nucleotides: TGTGCCAGCAGTCCTTGGTATGAGCAGTTCTTC.

This clonotype was found many times. The chain uses TRBV12-3 or TRBV12-4 and TRBJ1-1; the D is unclear. Trimming took 4 bases from V and 4 from J, leaving 13 bases between them. The CDR3 is made up of 14 amino acids. In DNA form, the CDR3 reads TGTGCCAGCAGTTCCCAATCAGTGGGCACTGAAGCTTTCTTT. Translating gives CASSSQSVGTEAFF.

This clonotype was detected many times. The chain joins TRBV27 to TRBJ2-7; 10 positions match TRBD1. The J segment lost 0 bases and the V segment lost 6 bases, leaving 5 bases of the junction unmatched. Germline values: CDR1 MNHEY, CDR2 SMNVEV (reference sequence). The CDR3 is 15 amino acids. The CDR3 protein is CASRKGTGASYEQYF. The CDR3 nucleotides read TGTGCCAGCAGAAAAGGGACAGGGGCCTCCTACGAGCAGTACTTC.

This clonotype has at least ten counts. The chain couples TRBV7-8 to TRBJ2-3, with 9 bases identical to TRBD2. Trimming at V came to 2 bases and at J to 7 bases, leaving 10 bases not matched to a gene. There are 16 residues in the CDR3. Germline loops: CDR1 SGHVS, CDR2 FQNEAQ. CDR3 bases: TGTGCCAGCAGCTTATTCTCTGGGCGGGAGGGCCATACGCAGTATTTT. Protein sequence: CASSLFSGREGHTQYF.

The chain employs TRBV14 and TRBJ1-2; D call uncertain. In germline, CDR1 is SGHDN, CDR2 FVKESK. Trimming left V 1 base short and J 8 bases short, with 8 bases between. This CDR3 is built from 12 residues. The CDR3 nucleotides are TGTGCCAGCAGCCAAGGCATCGGCGGCTACACCTTC. It yields the protein CASSQGIGGYTF.

This clonotype came up many times. The chain carries TRBV7-9 and TRBJ2-5; D uncertain. CDR1 is SEHNR and CDR2 is FQNEAQ in the germline V gene (reference sequence). Trimming removed 0 bases at V and 4 bases at J, with 3 bases between. There are 12 residues in the CDR3. Here the CDR3 reads CASSLARETQYF. CDR3 DNA sequence: TGTGCCAGCAGCTTAGCGCGAGAGACCCAGTACTTC.

This clonotype was detected many times. This chain links TRBV13 with TRBJ2-2, with 11 bases aligning to TRBD1. V was clipped by 4 bases and J by 4 bases; unmatched bases: 2. Per germline, CDR1 PRHDT and CDR2 FYEKMQ (reference sequence). This CDR3 comprises 15 residues. CDR3 DNA sequence: TGTGCCAGCAGCTATGGGACAGGGGGCACCGGGGAGCTGTTTTTT. This encodes CASSYGTGGTGELFF.

This clonotype was picked up many times. This chain joins TRBV12-3 or TRBV12-4 and TRBJ2-3; 9 bases map to TRBD2. V gave up 5 bases and J gave up 0 bases; unmatched junction bases: 12. The CDR3 is made up of 18 amino acids. The CDR3 spells CASSTSSGNDTSTDTQYF. In DNA form, the CDR3 reads TGTGCCAGCAGTACCTCTAGCGGGAATGATACTAGCACAGATACGCAGTATTTT.

This clonotype was counted at least ten times. The V gene is TRBV30, the J gene TRBJ1-1; the D is unclear. This CDR3 spans 12 amino acids. The germline CDR1 and CDR2 sequences are GTSNPN and SVGIG (reference sequence). V was trimmed by 5 bases and J by 1 base, leaving 8 bases between them. The CDR3 DNA follows: TGTGCCTGGGGGCCGGAGAACACTGAAGCTTTCTTT. Protein: CAWGPENTEAFF. The full variable domain, in which reference TRBV30 and TRBJ1-1 provide the parts outside the CDR3, is SQTIHQWPATLVQPVGSPLSLECTVEGTSNPNLYWYRQAAGRGLQLLFYSVGIGQISSEVPQNLSASRPQDRQFILSSKKLLLSDSGFYLCAWGPENTEAFFGQGTRLTVV.

This clonotype was observed many times. V gene TRBV18 combines with J gene TRBJ2-1; the D is unclear. The germline V gene has CDR1 KGHSH and CDR2 LQKENI. The V end was cut by 4 bases, the J end by 0 bases, with 4 bases between. This CDR3 spans 13 amino acids. CDR3 sequence reads: CASSHSSYNEQFF. The CDR3 bases are TGTGCCAGCTCACACAGCTCCTACAATGAGCAGTTCTTC.

In its sample, this clonotype was seen many times. The chain carries TRBV12-3 or TRBV12-4 and TRBJ2-5; no definite D call. This CDR3 spans 14 amino acids. V was trimmed by 3 bases and J by 4 bases, leaving 12 bases between them. The CDR3 coding sequence is TGTGCCAGCAGTTTCTCTCAGCGCCTAGAGACCCAGTACTTC. Its protein product is CASSFSQRLETQYF.

The table lists this clonotype with a few counts. The rearrangement links TRBV7-2 to TRBJ2-7; 7 bases are a match to TRBD2. V dropped 6 bases and J dropped 0; count of bases not matched to a gene: 5. There are 14 residues in the CDR3. Looked up from germline, CDR1 is SGHTA and CDR2 is FQGNSA. Here the CDR3 reads CASRTRGSSYEQYF. In nucleotides, the CDR3 is TGTGCCAGCAGAACACGCGGGAGCTCCTACGAGCAGTACTTC.

This rearrangement joins TRBV4-1 to TRBJ1-1, with D possibly matching TRBD1 (5 bases). This CDR3 spans 17 amino acids. Germline CDR1 is MGHRA and CDR2 is YSYEKL. Trimming removed 2 bases from V and 0 bases from J, with 16 bases in between. The CDR3 loop reads CASSQRSAGIVNTEAFF. The CDR3 nucleotides read TGCGCCAGCAGCCAAAGGTCTGCAGGGATTGTGAACACTGAAGCTTTCTTT.

The chain employs TRBV4-2 and TRBJ1-4; 11 bases line up with TRBD1. Germline loops: CDR1 LGHNA, CDR2 YNFKEQ. The junction had 4 bases not matched to a gene; V was cut back by 0 bases and J by 7 bases. The CDR3 spans 16 residues. The CDR3 loop reads CASSQDPGTGGEKLFF. In DNA, the CDR3 is TGTGCCAGCAGCCAAGATCCCGGGACAGGGGGTGAAAAACTGTTTTTT.

The sample holds many counts of this clonotype. The rearrangement links TRBV3-1 to TRBJ1-5; D gene ambiguous. The germline V gene encodes CDR1 LGHDT and CDR2 YNNKEL (reference sequence). The CDR3 consists of 14 residues. The ends were cut back, 1 base at V and 4 bases at J, with 8 bases in the middle. The CDR3 region has the DNA TGTGCCAGCAGCCAAGCCAGACAAAATCAGCCCCAGCATTTT. Its protein is CASSQARQNQPQHF. The full variable domain, its missing parts supplied by reference TRBV3-1 and TRBJ1-5, is DTAVSQTPKYLVTQMGNDKSIKCEQNLGHDTMYWYKQDSKKFLKIMFSYNNKELIINETVPNRFSPKSPDKAHLNLHINSLELGDSAVYFCASSQARQNQPQHFGDGTRLSIL.

This clonotype was seen a handful of times. V usage is TRBV25-1 and J usage is TRBJ2-7, with 8 bases matching TRBD2. The CDR3 sequence is 16 residues long. In germline, CDR1 is MGHDK, CDR2 SYGVNS. Trimming at V came to 3 bases and at J to 2 bases, leaving 9 bases not matched to a gene. The CDR3 region has the DNA TGTGCCAGCAGTGACCCGAATGGGACTAGACCCTACGAGCAGTACTTC. Translated: CASSDPNGTRPYEQYF.

This clonotype has a count of ten or more. V usage is TRBV6-2 or TRBV6-3 and J usage is TRBJ2-1; 11 nucleotides align to TRBD2. J lost 4 bases, V lost 3 bases, and 2 bases had no gene match. In germline, CDR1 is MNHEY, CDR2 SVGEGT. This CDR3 contains 15 residues. The DNA for the CDR3 is TGTGCCAGCAGTTATAGCGGGGGGGCGTACAATGAGCAGTTCTTC. It specifies CASSYSGGAYNEQFF.

This clonotype was counted many times. The rearrangement links TRBV7-9 to TRBJ2-3; D is possibly TRBD2 (5 bases). Germline CDR1 and CDR2: SEHNR and FQNEAQ (reference sequence). V lost 1 base to trimming and J lost 4 bases, with 9 bases between them. The CDR3 length is 14 residues. DNA for the CDR3: TGTGCCAGCAGCTTAGTAATGGGAGCAGATACGCAGTATTTT. Protein product: CASSLVMGADTQYF. The variable domain in full, completed from reference TRBV7-9 and TRBJ2-3, reads DTGVSQNPRHKITKRGQNVTFRCDPISEHNRLYWYRQTLGQGPEFLTYFQNEAQLEKSRLLSDRFSAERPKGSFSTLEIQRTEQGDSAMYLCASSLVMGADTQYFGPGTRLTVL.